This is a list of T cell receptor beta chains from one sample in a study of blood T cell repertoires in COVID-19. The table came from immunoSEQ multiplex PCR; TCRdb's copy has only in-frame clones and leaves some out. The table records about 200,000 clones, about 80% of them present only once. Sequenced input: PBMCs or T cells enriched from blood (not recorded which). The source is a man aged 40-55 years who had recovered from COVID-19. Each CDR3 is given with its conserved first and last residue. D genes are given only for firm matches. Only part of the rows carry a size: once, few, many, or a class if the clone is expanded.

d_gene | j_gene | v_gene | abundance | CDR3nt | CDR3aa
TRBD1 | TRBJ1-1 | TRBV11-2 | once | TGTGCCAGCAGCCCCCAACCGGGACAGATGAACACTGAAGCTTTCTTT | CASSPQPGQMNTEAFF
TRBD1 | TRBJ1-2 | TRBV5-1 | . | TGCGCCAGCAGCCCGGGACAGGGGGCGTATGGCTACACCTTC | CASSPGQGAYGYTF
TRBD1 | TRBJ1-4 | TRBV13 | . | TGTGCCAGCAGCGGCAGACAGGGTAGGGAAAAACTGTTTTTT | CASSGRQGREKLFF
. | TRBJ1-1 | TRBV5-4 | . | TGTGCCAGCAGCTTGGAAGGCGGGATTTCCACTGAAGCTTTCTTT | CASSLEGGISTEAFF
. | TRBJ2-1 | TRBV2 | . | TGTGCCAGCAGTGATCTTAGGACAGATCAATACAATGAGCAGTTCTTC | CASSDLRTDQYNEQFF
TRBD1 | TRBJ1-1 | TRBV27 | . | TGTGCCAGTCGTTACAGGGGAGGCACTGAAGCTTTCTTT | CASRYRGGTEAFF
TRBD1 | TRBJ2-1 | TRBV7-2 | . | TGTGCCAGCAGCTCCGCCGGGACAGAGGATTACAATGAGCAGTTCTTC | CASSSAGTEDYNEQFF
TRBD1 | TRBJ2-3 | TRBV19 | . | TGTGCCAGTAGTGAGGCCGCAGGGGGCAACACAGATACGCAGTATTTT | CASSEAAGGNTDTQYF
. | TRBJ2-3 | TRBV30 | . | TGTGCCTGGAGTAAGGGCGGGGCTAGCACAGATACGCAGTATTTT | CAWSKGGASTDTQYF
. | TRBJ1-5 | TRBV7-8 | . | TGTGCCAGCAGCCTCCGGACAGACTATAGCAATCAGCCCCAGCATTTT | CASSLRTDYSNQPQHF
. | TRBJ1-2 | TRBV6-2/TRBV6-3 | . | TGTGCCAGCAGTTACTCCCTAGGACAGACCAACTATGGCTACACCTTC | CASSYSLGQTNYGYTF
TRBD2 | TRBJ2-2 | TRBV24-1 | . | TGTGCCACCAGTGATCCGGGAGGGGCAGTCCCGACCGGGGAGCTGTTTTTT | CATSDPGGAVPTGELFF
TRBD1 | TRBJ1-2 | TRBV6-6 | . | TGTGCCAGCAGTTACTCGGGGGGACAGGGGTCCAGTGGCTACACCTTC | CASSYSGGQGSSGYTF
. | TRBJ2-7 | TRBV29-1 | . | TGCAGCGCCGGACGGAGGCCCGACGAGCAGTACTTC | CSAGRRPDEQYF
. | TRBJ1-6 | TRBV25-1 | once | TGTGCCAGCAGTGGCCCGGGTTCCAATTCACCCCTCCACTTT | CASSGPGSNSPLHF
. | TRBJ1-1 | TRBV15 | . | TGTGCCACCAGCAGGGGCGACATGGTCGGGAACACTGAAGCTTTCTTT | CATSRGDMVGNTEAFF
. | TRBJ1-2 | TRBV4-1 | many | TGCGCCAGCAGCCAGAACCCAGGGGAATGGGATGGCTACACCTTC | CASSQNPGEWDGYTF
. | TRBJ1-2 | TRBV20-1 | . | TGCAGTGCTACCTACTACACCTTC | CSATYYTF
. | TRBJ2-3 | TRBV5-1 | . | TGCGCCAGCAGCTTCCCGCAGGGGTCCGCAGATACGCAGTATTTT | CASSFPQGSADTQYF
. | TRBJ1-6 | TRBV7-2 | . | TGTGCCAGCAGCACTGACAGATATTCACCCCTCCACTTT | CASSTDRYSPLHF
. | TRBJ1-1 | TRBV2 | . | TGTGCCAGCAGTGCTACTGAAGCTTTCTTT | CASSATEAFF
TRBD1 | TRBJ1-6 | TRBV28 | . | TGTGCCAGCAGTTTATTGGGGACAGGGGGTTTTTCACCCCTCCACTTT | CASSLLGTGGFSPLHF
TRBD1 | TRBJ1-1 | TRBV11-3 | once | TGTGCCAGCAGCGCGGGACAGCCGGGGAACACTGAAGCTTTCTTT | CASSAGQPGNTEAFF
. | TRBJ2-5 | TRBV5-1 | . | TGCGCCAGCAGCTTGGGCGGTGCGTACCAAGAGACCCAGTACTTC | CASSLGGAYQETQYF
TRBD1 | TRBJ1-3 | TRBV24-1 | . | TGTGCCACCAGTGACCCTAGACAGGGTGACACCATATATTTT | CATSDPRQGDTIYF
. | TRBJ2-5 | TRBV2 | . | TGTGCCAGCAGCAAACGGGCTCAGGGAGGATGGGAGACCCAGTACTTC | CASSKRAQGGWETQYF
. | TRBJ2-7 | TRBV6-5 | few | TGTGCCCTTGAAACACCCGGTCAGGGGACCTACGAGCAGTACTTC | CALETPGQGTYEQYF
TRBD1 | TRBJ1-2 | TRBV19 | . | TGTGCCAGTAGCATGCTGAGGGACAGGGGCGCCTATGGCTACACCTTC | CASSMLRDRGAYGYTF
. | TRBJ1-5 | TRBV19 | . | TGTGCCAGTAGTATAGATGAGGGGGACAATCAGCCCCAGCATTTT | CASSIDEGDNQPQHF
TRBD1 | TRBJ1-5 | TRBV18 | few | TGTGCCAGCTCACTTGGACAGGGAGTCAGCAATCAGCCCCAGCATTTT | CASSLGQGVSNQPQHF
. | TRBJ1-5 | TRBV2 | . | TGTGCCAGCAGTGCCTCAGGGGTGGGCAATCAGCCCCAGCATTTT | CASSASGVGNQPQHF
. | TRBJ1-1 | TRBV4-1 | . | TGCGCCAGCAGCCAAAATCCGTACACTGAAGCTTTCTTT | CASSQNPYTEAFF
. | TRBJ1-6 | TRBV2 | . | TGTGCCAGCAGTGTGGGGCAGATCTCACCCCTCCACTTT | CASSVGQISPLHF
TRBD1 | TRBJ1-1 | TRBV30 | . | TGTGCCTGGAGTCCTACAGGGGACCAAGCTTTCTTT | CAWSPTGDQAFF
TRBD1 | TRBJ2-1 | TRBV29-1 | . | TGCAGCGCCTCCCCAGGGGGCGCGGACAATGAGCAGTTCTTC | CSASPGGADNEQFF
. | TRBJ1-1 | TRBV4-1 | once | TGCGCCAGCAGCCAAGAGTCCGTGAACACTGAAGCTTTCTTT | CASSQESVNTEAFF
. | TRBJ1-4 | TRBV20-1 | . | TGCAGTGCTAGAGTACAGGAAAAACTGTTTTTT | CSARVQEKLFF
. | TRBJ2-2 | TRBV9 | few | TGTGCCAGCAGCCCCTCCCCGGGGACAACCGGGGAGCTGTTTTTT | CASSPSPGTTGELFF
TRBD1 | TRBJ1-2 | TRBV5-1 | . | TGCGCCAGCAGCTCGGGTGGGACAGTCTATGGCTACACCTTC | CASSSGGTVYGYTF
. | TRBJ1-5 | TRBV6-5 | . | TGTGCCAGCAGGGCACGAGAGGATAGCAATCAGCCCCAGCATTTT | CASRAREDSNQPQHF
. | TRBJ2-7 | TRBV10-3 | . | TGTGCCATCAGTGAGACTTGGGCAGGGGACTCCTACGAGCAGTACTTC | CAISETWAGDSYEQYF
TRBD2 | TRBJ2-1 | TRBV6-5 | . | TGTGCCAGCGCCGTCCAGCGGGGGGGCGGCGAGCAGTTCTTC | CASAVQRGGGEQFF
. | TRBJ2-5 | TRBV4-3 | once | TGCGCCAGCAGCCAAGAATTAGCCAGGGTGGAGACCCAGTACTTC | CASSQELARVETQYF
TRBD1 | TRBJ1-2 | TRBV10-3 | once | TGTGCCATCAGTGAGTCGAGGACAGGAACTAACTATGGCTACACCTTC | CAISESRTGTNYGYTF
. | TRBJ1-1 | TRBV6-5 | once | TGTGCCAGCAGTACCGAGCTCGTCGTCACTGAAGCTTTCTTT | CASSTELVVTEAFF
TRBD1 | TRBJ2-2 | TRBV7-3 | . | TGTGCCAGCAGCCTAGACAGGGGGCCCGGGGAGCTGTTTTTT | CASSLDRGPGELFF
. | TRBJ2-2 | TRBV5-1 | . | TGCGCCAGCAGCTTGGGAGGCGCCGGGGAGCTGTTTTTT | CASSLGGAGELFF
. | TRBJ1-2 | TRBV13 | few | TGTGCCAGCAGCTTGATAAGGACAGCCTATGGCTACACCTTC | CASSLIRTAYGYTF